This T cell receptor (beta chain) was found in a study of blood T cell repertoires in COVID-19. The data were produced by immunoSEQ multiplex PCR, yet TCRdb's version contains in-frame clones alone and is incomplete. The sample includes 90,000 to 100,000 clones, 82% seen only once; the top ten take 8.5% to 12%. The V and J ends lost 3 bases and 9 bases respectively, with 15 bases between them. Germline V gene data show CDR1 as SGHDN and CDR2 as FVKESK. This CDR3 has 15 amino acids. The V call is TRBV14, the J call TRBJ1-6; possibly TRBD1 for D (6 bases). Specimen: peripheral blood. The clonotype comes from a man aged 65 to 85 with acute or convalescent COVID-19. The chain's CDR3 is CASSQYDRSRSPLHF. The CDR3 region has the DNA TGTGCCAGCAGCCAGTACGACAGGAGCCGTTCACCCCTCCACTTT.